This passage covers 31 T cell receptor beta chains from one sample sequenced in a study of CD8 T cells in Susac syndrome. Reverse transcription of roughly 0.5 to 1 ug RNA used random hexamers. TCRdb re-called the immunoSEQ multiplex PCR reads with MiXCR, one entry per CDR3 protein. This sample has approximately 180,000 distinct CDR3 sequences; approximately 94% occur once, and the top ten carry around 0.1%. Input material: CD4+ T cells from PBMCs. All receptors derive from a human donor with multiple sclerosis.

The rearrangement links TRBV18 to TRBJ2-6; perhaps TRBD1 as D (6 bases). The length of the CDR3 is 17 residues. V was trimmed by 2 bases and J by 0 bases, leaving 11 bases between them. CDR1 is KGHSH, CDR2 LQKENI, per germline. The CDR3 DNA reads as TGTGCCAGCTCACCAGGACAGCCCACCTCTGGGGCCAACGTCCTGACTTTC. It yields the protein CASSPGQPTSGANVLTF. The complete variable domain, with remaining parts taken from reference TRBV18 and TRBJ2-6, reads NAGVMQNPRHLVRRRGQEARLRCSPMKGHSHVYWYRQLPEEGLKFMVYLQKENIIDESGMPKERFSAEFPKEGPSILRIQQVVRGDSAAYFCASSPGQPTSGANVLTFGAGSRLTVL.

The chain is built from TRBV9 and TRBJ1-1; 9 bases are a match to TRBD1. After removal of 6 bases from V and 0 bases from J, the junction contained 6 bases not matched to a gene. The CDR3 length is 15 residues. Germline-derived CDR1 and CDR2 are SGDLS and YYNGEE. The CDR3 nucleotides read TGTGCCAGCAACCGGGACAGGGAGATGAACACTGAAGCTTTCTTT. Translation gives CASNRDREMNTEAFF. Full variable domain (rest looked up from reference TRBV9 and TRBJ1-1): DSGVTQTPKHLITATGQRVTLRCSPRSGDLSVYWYQQSLDQGLQFLIQYYNGEERAKGNILERFSAQQFPDLHSELNLSSLELGDSALYFCASNRDREMNTEAFFGQGTRLTVV.

V and J are TRBV12-3 or TRBV12-4 and TRBJ2-5; no clear D. Trimming removed 3 bases from V and 5 bases from J, with 10 bases in between. This CDR3 is 13 amino acids long. The chain's CDR3 is CASSLWGRETQYF. In nucleotides, the CDR3 is TGTGCCAGCAGTTTGTGGGGAAGGGAGACCCAGTACTTC.

This chain connects TRBV23-1 to TRBJ2-7; D gene uncertain. TRBV23-1 qualifies as an ORF whose function is uncertain. The ends were cut back, 6 bases at V and 6 bases at J, with 12 bases in the middle. There are 12 residues in the CDR3. CDR3 loop: CASSQLRGEQYF. Here the CDR3 DNA reads TGCGCCAGCAGCCAGCTACGTGGCGAGCAGTACTTC.

This chain joins TRBV10-3 and TRBJ2-2; no firm D call. This CDR3 is built from 16 residues. The germline V gene encodes CDR1 ENHRY and CDR2 SYGVKD. The ends were cut back, 4 bases at V and 0 bases at J, with 12 bases in the middle. In DNA, the CDR3 is TGTGCCATCAGTGGACGTTGGGCATCGAACACCGGGGAGCTGTTTTTT. Protein: CAISGRWASNTGELFF.

This rearrangement joins TRBV2 to TRBJ1-2; possibly TRBD1 for D (6 bases). Germline CDR1 SNHLY, CDR2 FYNNEI. The CDR3 length is 13 residues. V shed 6 bases and J shed 4 bases, with 12 bases lying between them. This chain's CDR3 is CASRKQGAYGYTF. DNA of the CDR3: TGTGCCAGCAGGAAACAGGGCGCCTATGGCTACACCTTC.

The chain joins TRBV10-1 to TRBJ1-1; D perhaps matches TRBD1 (5 bases). The germline V and J ends were trimmed by 0 bases and 0 bases, with 8 bases remaining between them. The length of the CDR3 is 15 residues. CDR1 and CDR2 (germline): WNHNN, SYGVQD (reference sequence). As DNA, the CDR3 is TGCGCCAGCAGTGAGTCAGCAGGGTTGAACACTGAAGCTTTCTTT. This translates into CASSESAGLNTEAFF.

J is TRBJ2-7 and V is TRBV18, with D possibly being TRBD2 (6 bases). CDR1 is KGHSH, CDR2 LQKENI, per germline. The V gene lost 2 bases and the J gene lost 5 bases, with 13 bases spanning the gap. The CDR3 runs 14 residues. CDR3 residues: CASSPASATHEQYF. In nucleotides, the CDR3 is TGTGCCAGCTCACCAGCTAGCGCTACGCACGAGCAGTACTTC.

The chain joins TRBV9 to TRBJ1-3; D gene unclear. The CDR3 totals 14 residues. CDR1 is SGDLS, CDR2 YYNGEE, per germline. V lost 0 bases and J lost 4, with 8 bases in between. CDR3 nucleotides: TGTGCCAGCAGCGTAGGTCCTACCGGAAACACCATATATTTT. Translated, it gives CASSVGPTGNTIYF.

The genes are TRBV4-1 and TRBJ2-3, with TRBD2 matching over 15 bases. Losses at the gene ends were 2 bases for V and 2 bases for J; bases not matched to a gene: 14. The V gene's germline CDR1 is MGHRA and CDR2 YSYEKL. This CDR3 spans 21 amino acids. In DNA form, the CDR3 reads TGCGCCAGCAGCCAACCGGGACTAGCGGGGGGCCCGAACAGGAACACAGATACGCAGTATTTT. Protein sequence: CASSQPGLAGGPNRNTDTQYF.

This clonotype has a single count. The chain joins TRBV5-4 to TRBJ2-5, with unresolved D. Deletions cut 6 bases from V and 2 bases from J, with 14 bases between. CDR3 length equals 14 residues. Germline CDR1 and CDR2: SGHNT and YYREEE (reference sequence). The CDR3 protein is CASKISRGQETQYF. The CDR3 DNA follows: TGTGCCAGCAAAATCTCTAGAGGTCAAGAGACCCAGTACTTC.

This chain joins TRBV29-1 and TRBJ2-1; TRBD2 is a possible D gene (6 bases). The CDR3 loop spans 15 amino acids. With 2 bases removed from V and 0 bases from J, the gap between germline ends came to 11 bases. CDR1 is SQVTM, CDR2 ANQGSEA, per germline. The DNA of the CDR3 is TGCAGCGTTGAATTGGGGACTTTCTCCTACAATGAGCAGTTCTTC. Translating it yields CSVELGTFSYNEQFF.

This sequence joins TRBV4-3 and TRBJ1-2, with D unresolved. The CDR3 is 14 residues long. V lost 3 bases and J lost 8, with 16 bases in between. The V gene's germline CDR1 is LGHNA and CDR2 YSLEER. In DNA form, the CDR3 reads TGCGCCAGCAGCCAGGACGCGTCTGGAACGGGCTACACCTTC. Translated, it gives CASSQDASGTGYTF.

The chain uses TRBV20-1 and TRBJ2-2; 11 bases agree with TRBD2. J lost 1 base, V lost 5 bases, and 3 bases had no gene match. Germline assignment: CDR1 DFQATT and CDR2 SNEGSKA (reference sequence). The CDR3 length is 15 residues. CDR3 coding DNA: TGCAGTGCTTCCCTAGCGGGGGGGAACACCGGGGAGCTGTTTTTT. Translated: CSASLAGGNTGELFF.

V gene TRBV2 combines with J gene TRBJ2-7; D tentatively reads TRBD1 or TRBD2 (5 bases each). Germline values: CDR1 SNHLY, CDR2 FYNNEI. The germline V and J ends were trimmed by 6 bases and 3 bases, with 12 bases remaining between them. This CDR3 region has 13 residues. CDR3 DNA: TGTGCCAGCAGCGAGGGGAATCTCTACGAGCAGTACTTC. It encodes CASSEGNLYEQYF.

The V call is TRBV20-1, the J call TRBJ1-2; D is uncertain. CDR1 and CDR2 (germline): DFQATT, SNEGSKA (reference sequence). V lost 0 bases to trimming and J lost 14 bases, with 19 bases between them. This CDR3 has 13 amino acids. In nucleotides, the CDR3 is TGCAGTGCTAGAGATCCCATGCGGGGAAAAGATACCTTC. Translated: CSARDPMRGKDTF.

The chain recombines TRBV7-9 with TRBJ1-4; D gene unclear. Trimming left V 3 bases short and J 5 bases short, with 13 bases between. The germline gives CDR1 SEHNR, CDR2 FQNEAQ (reference sequence). The CDR3 contains 15 residues. The CDR3 loop is CASSFSRQTNEKLFF. The CDR3 DNA is TGTGCCAGCAGCTTCTCGCGGCAGACAAATGAAAAACTGTTTTTT.

J is TRBJ2-7 and V is TRBV19; TRBD2 agrees at 11 bases. This CDR3 comprises 15 residues. Trimming removed 6 bases from V and 2 bases from J; junction bases left unmatched: 6. Germline loops: CDR1 LNHDA, CDR2 SQIVND (reference sequence). The CDR3 sequence is CASSFGTSGTYEQYF. DNA of the CDR3: TGTGCCAGTAGCTTTGGGACTAGCGGTACCTACGAGCAGTACTTC.

J is TRBJ2-1 and V is TRBV4-3; D is perhaps TRBD1 (5 bases). The CDR3 totals 14 residues. From germline, CDR1 is LGHNA and CDR2 YSLEER. The ends were cut back, 0 bases at V and 10 bases at J, with 13 bases in the middle. The CDR3 loop is CASSQETRAGEQFF. The DNA for the CDR3 is TGCGCCAGCAGCCAAGAAACCCGGGCAGGGGAGCAGTTCTTC.

The genes are TRBV20-1 and TRBJ1-2; D unresolved. The CDR3 has 16 amino acids. V lost 2 bases and J lost 1, with 17 bases in between. The germline CDR1 and CDR2 sequences are DFQATT and SNEGSKA (reference sequence). CDR3 sequence: CSARIRRSAVNYGYTF. CDR3 sequence (DNA): TGCAGTGCTAGAATCCGTCGGTCCGCAGTTAACTATGGCTACACCTTC.

The chain carries TRBV30 and TRBJ1-1; TRBD1 matches 7 bases. This CDR3 has 13 amino acids. V shed 8 bases, J shed 4 bases, and the junction held 10 bases outside the gene matches. CDR1 is GTSNPN and CDR2 is SVGIG in the germline V gene (reference sequence). The CDR3 DNA reads TGTGCCGGGACAGAGGGAAAGGGCACTGAAGCTTTCTTT. It encodes CAGTEGKGTEAFF.

This clonotype was counted a few times. The V and J genes are TRBV2 and TRBJ1-1, with no clear D. The CDR3 contains 13 residues. Trimming stripped 5 bases from V and 1 base from J, with 8 bases between. CDR1 and CDR2 (germline): SNHLY, FYNNEI. The DNA of the CDR3 is TGTGCCAGCAGTCAGGACGGGAACACTGAAGCTTTCTTT. Its protein product is CASSQDGNTEAFF.

The chain has TRBV28 and TRBJ2-5, with D possibly matching TRBD2 (5 bases). Per germline, CDR1 MDHEN and CDR2 SYDVKM. The CDR3 consists of 12 residues. V gave up 7 bases and J gave up 5 bases, with 11 bases separating them. The CDR3 DNA is TGTGCCAGCACTGGGAGTGGCGAGACCCAGTACTTC. Translating it yields CASTGSGETQYF.

The rearrangement links TRBV5-1 to TRBJ2-1, with D possibly TRBD2 on 6 matching bases. Between the trimmed V and J ends, which lost 0 bases and 6 bases, there was a span of 13 bases. The CDR3 runs 15 residues. CDR1 is SGHRS, CDR2 YFSETQ, per germline. The CDR3 nucleotides are TGCGCCAGCAGCTTGGAGGGACGGAGGGCCAATGAGCAGTTCTTC. Translation: CASSLEGRRANEQFF.

The chain links TRBV19 to TRBJ2-2, with TRBD2 as a possible D gene (6 bases). Looked up from germline, CDR1 is LNHDA and CDR2 is SQIVND (reference sequence). The length of the CDR3 is 16 residues. Trimming removed 4 bases from V and 1 base from J, with 13 bases in between. CDR3: CASSRAGTVNTGELFF. CDR3 nucleotides: TGTGCCAGTAGTAGGGCGGGGACGGTGAACACCGGGGAGCTGTTTTTT.

The chain employs TRBV9 and TRBJ1-1, with D possibly matching TRBD1 (6 bases). Germline V lookup: CDR1 SGDLS, CDR2 YYNGEE. The V gene lost 4 bases and the J gene lost 0 bases, with 13 bases spanning the gap. The CDR3 contains 15 residues. This CDR3 reads CASSLTTGVNTEAFF. The CDR3 DNA reads as TGTGCCAGCAGCCTGACGACAGGAGTGAACACTGAAGCTTTCTTT.

Remarks on this clonotype: At one end the junction does not follow the germline gene, possibly because of a read error. V gene TRBV7-7 combines with J gene TRBJ2-1; no firm D call. Germline CDR1 is SSHAT and CDR2 is FNYEAQ (reference sequence). CDR3 length: 14 residues. The CDR3 DNA reads TGTGCTAGCAGCTCCACCTATGCCGCTGATGAGCAGTTCTTC. It yields the protein CASSSTYAADEQFF.

The V gene is TRBV28, the J gene TRBJ1-2, with D hard to call. This CDR3 has 13 amino acids. Trimming pared 7 bases from V and 2 bases from J, leaving 11 bases between. CDR1 MDHEN and CDR2 SYDVKM come from the germline V gene. As DNA, the CDR3 is TGTGCCAGCAACGACTCGAGGAACTATGGCTACACCTTC. Translating gives CASNDSRNYGYTF.

This sequence joins TRBV5-1 and TRBJ2-1; D gene unclear. This CDR3 spans 14 amino acids. The V gene's germline CDR1 is SGHRS and CDR2 YFSETQ. V was cut by 5 bases and J by 6 bases, with 15 bases left in between. Here the CDR3 DNA reads TGCGCCAGCAGTTTAAATCGTTGGACCAATGAGCAGTTCTTC. This encodes CASSLNRWTNEQFF.

This clonotype was detected once. The chain uses TRBV7-2 and TRBJ2-7; 12 bases line up with TRBD2. The CDR3 spans 13 residues. V was clipped by 5 bases and J by 5 bases; unmatched bases: 1. Germline values: CDR1 SGHTA, CDR2 FQGNSA. The CDR3 region has the DNA TGTGCCAGCAGCGCTAGCGGGAGGGACGAGCAGTACTTC. Translation: CASSASGRDEQYF.

CDR3 DNA sequence: TGTGCCAGCAGTTCCCAAGCGGGGGGGCTTGACATTCAGTACTTC. This codes for CASSSQAGGLDIQYF. The rearrangement links TRBV12-3 or TRBV12-4 to TRBJ2-4, with 10 bases fitting TRBD2. Trimming removed 4 bases from V and 8 bases from J; junction bases left unmatched: 8. The CDR3 has 15 amino acids.